Each of the 3 T cell receptor beta chains below was sequenced from the same sample in a study of cytomegalovirus exposure and HLA in healthy donors. It was with 60 Vbeta and 13 Jbeta primers that the PCR ran. This table comes from immunoSEQ multiplex PCR, and its TCRdb copy is limited to in-frame clones, with some not included. The table lists about 130,000 clones, 60% to 85% of them singletons. Sequenced: PBMCs. The receptors originated from a man over 45 in good health and CMV-seronegative.

The chain has TRBV6-1 and TRBJ1-4, with D hard to call. The CDR3 consists of 13 residues. The V gene lost 8 bases and the J gene lost 4 bases, with 11 bases spanning the gap. Germline-derived CDR1 and CDR2 are MNHNS and SASEGT. The CDR3 loop reads CASFKPGNEKLFF. CDR3 DNA: TGTGCCAGCTTTAAGCCCGGTAATGAAAAACTGTTTTTT.

The V call is TRBV6-6, the J call TRBJ1-1, with 10 bases fitting TRBD1. V lost 2 bases, J lost 3 bases, and 6 bases stayed unmatched. The CDR3 runs 16 residues. Germline V gives CDR1 MNHNY, CDR2 SVGAGI (reference sequence). CDR3 protein: CASSYPPGTGDTEAFF. Here the CDR3 DNA reads TGTGCCAGCAGTTACCCGCCCGGGACAGGGGACACTGAAGCTTTCTTT.

Concerning this clone itself: It is likely a read error, because the conserved phenylalanine at the end of the CDR3 is missing. The rearrangement uses TRBV5-1 and TRBJ1-4, with D perhaps matching TRBD1 (6 bases). V was shortened by 3 bases and J by 8 bases, with 17 bases between the two germline ends. The CDR3 is made up of 15 amino acids. CDR1 is SGHRS, CDR2 YFSETQ, per germline. CDR3 sequence reads: CASSSGGHPTEKLFL. CDR3 in DNA: TGCGCCAGCAGCTCTGGGGGACACCCAACCGAAAAACTGTTTCTT.